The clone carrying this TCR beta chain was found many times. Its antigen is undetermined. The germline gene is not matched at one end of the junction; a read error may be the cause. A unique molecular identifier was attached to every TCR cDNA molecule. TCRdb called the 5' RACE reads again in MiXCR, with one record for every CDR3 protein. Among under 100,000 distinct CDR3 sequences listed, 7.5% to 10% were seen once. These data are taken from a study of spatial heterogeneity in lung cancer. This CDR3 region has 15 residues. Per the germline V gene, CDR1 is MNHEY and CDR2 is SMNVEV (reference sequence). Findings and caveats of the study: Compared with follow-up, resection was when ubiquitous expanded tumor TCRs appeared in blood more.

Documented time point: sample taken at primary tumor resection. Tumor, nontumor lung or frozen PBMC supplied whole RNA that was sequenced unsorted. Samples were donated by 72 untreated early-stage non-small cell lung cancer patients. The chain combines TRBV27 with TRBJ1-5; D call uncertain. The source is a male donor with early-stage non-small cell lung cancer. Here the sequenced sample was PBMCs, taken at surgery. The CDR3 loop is CTSSSNLHSNQPQHF. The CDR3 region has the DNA TGCACCAGCAGTTCCAATCTTCATAGCAATCAGCCCCAGCATTTT.